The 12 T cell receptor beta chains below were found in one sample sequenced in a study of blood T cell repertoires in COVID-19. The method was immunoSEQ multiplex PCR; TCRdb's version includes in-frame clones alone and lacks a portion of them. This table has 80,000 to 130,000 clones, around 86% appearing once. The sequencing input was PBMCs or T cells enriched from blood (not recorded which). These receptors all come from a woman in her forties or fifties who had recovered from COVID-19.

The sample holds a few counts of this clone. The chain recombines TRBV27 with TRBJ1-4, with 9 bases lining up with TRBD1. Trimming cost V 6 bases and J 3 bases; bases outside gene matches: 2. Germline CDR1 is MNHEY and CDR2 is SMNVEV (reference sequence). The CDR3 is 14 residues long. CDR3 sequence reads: CASRRQGANEKLFF. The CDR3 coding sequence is TGTGCCAGCAGACGACAGGGGGCTAATGAAAAACTGTTTTTT.

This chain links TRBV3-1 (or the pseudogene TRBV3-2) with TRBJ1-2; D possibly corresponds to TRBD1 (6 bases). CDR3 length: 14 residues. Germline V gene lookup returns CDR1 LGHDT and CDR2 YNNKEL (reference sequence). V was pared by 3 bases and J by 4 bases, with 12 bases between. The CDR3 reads CASSHPGQSYGYTF. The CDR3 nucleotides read TGTGCCAGCAGCCACCCGGGACAAAGCTATGGCTACACCTTC.

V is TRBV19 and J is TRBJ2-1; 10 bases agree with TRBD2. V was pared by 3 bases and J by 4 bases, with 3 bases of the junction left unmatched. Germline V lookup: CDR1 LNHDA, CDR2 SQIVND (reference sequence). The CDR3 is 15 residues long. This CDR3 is CASSILAGEYNEQFF. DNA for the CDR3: TGTGCCAGTAGTATCCTAGCGGGAGAGTACAATGAGCAGTTCTTC.

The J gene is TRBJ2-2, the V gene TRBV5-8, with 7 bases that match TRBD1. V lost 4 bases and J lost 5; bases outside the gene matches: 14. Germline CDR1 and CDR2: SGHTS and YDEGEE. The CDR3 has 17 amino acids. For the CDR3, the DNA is TGTGCCAGCAGCCATAGACAGGGTCTGAAGGGGACCGGGGAGCTGTTTTTT. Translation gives CASSHRQGLKGTGELFF.

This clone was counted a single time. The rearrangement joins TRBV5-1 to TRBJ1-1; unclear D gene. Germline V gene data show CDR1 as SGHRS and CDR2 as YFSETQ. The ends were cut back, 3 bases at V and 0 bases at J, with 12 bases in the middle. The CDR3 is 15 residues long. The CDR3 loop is CASSSNSNLNTEAFF. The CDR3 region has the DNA TGCGCCAGCAGCTCAAACTCAAACTTGAACACTGAAGCTTTCTTT.

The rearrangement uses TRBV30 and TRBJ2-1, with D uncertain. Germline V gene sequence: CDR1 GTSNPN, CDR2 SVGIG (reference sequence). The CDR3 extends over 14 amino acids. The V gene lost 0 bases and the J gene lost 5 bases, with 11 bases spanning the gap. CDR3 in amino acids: CAWSVSGRNNEQFF. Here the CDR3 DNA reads TGTGCCTGGAGTGTAAGTGGCAGGAACAATGAGCAGTTCTTC.

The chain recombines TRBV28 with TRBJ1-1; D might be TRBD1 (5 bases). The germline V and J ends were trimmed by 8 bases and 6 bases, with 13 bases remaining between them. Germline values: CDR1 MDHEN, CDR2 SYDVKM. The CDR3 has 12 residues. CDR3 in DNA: TGTGCCAGCTGCTTTGGGGGGGCTGAAGCTTTCTTT. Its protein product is CASCFGGAEAFF.

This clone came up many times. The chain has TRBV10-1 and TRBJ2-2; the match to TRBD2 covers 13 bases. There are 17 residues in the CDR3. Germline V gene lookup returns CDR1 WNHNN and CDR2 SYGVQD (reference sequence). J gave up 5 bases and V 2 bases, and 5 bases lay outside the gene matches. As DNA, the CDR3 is TGCGCCAGCAGTGAGGGACTAGCGGGAGTAGGTACCGGGGAGCTGTTTTTT. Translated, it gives CASSEGLAGVGTGELFF.

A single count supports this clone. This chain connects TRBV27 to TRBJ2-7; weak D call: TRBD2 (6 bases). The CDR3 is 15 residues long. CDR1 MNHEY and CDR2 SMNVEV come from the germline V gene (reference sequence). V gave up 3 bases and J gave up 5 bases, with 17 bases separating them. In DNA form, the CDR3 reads TGTGCCAGCAGTTTGTGGGGGAGGCTCCCCGACGAGCAGTACTTC. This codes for CASSLWGRLPDEQYF.

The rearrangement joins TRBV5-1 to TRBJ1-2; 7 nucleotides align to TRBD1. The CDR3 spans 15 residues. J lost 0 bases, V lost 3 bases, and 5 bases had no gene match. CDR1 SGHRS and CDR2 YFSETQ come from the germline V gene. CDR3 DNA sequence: TGCGCCAGCAGCTCCTCAGGGGGGTCTAACTATGGCTACACCTTC. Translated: CASSSSGGSNYGYTF.

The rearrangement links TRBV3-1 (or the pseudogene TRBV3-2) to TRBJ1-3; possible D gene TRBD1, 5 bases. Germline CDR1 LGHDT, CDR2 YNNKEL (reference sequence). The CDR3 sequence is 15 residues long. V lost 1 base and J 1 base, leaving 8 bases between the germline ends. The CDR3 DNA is TGTGCCAGCAGCCAAGCAGGGAGGTCTGGAAACACCATATATTTT. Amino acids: CASSQAGRSGNTIYF.

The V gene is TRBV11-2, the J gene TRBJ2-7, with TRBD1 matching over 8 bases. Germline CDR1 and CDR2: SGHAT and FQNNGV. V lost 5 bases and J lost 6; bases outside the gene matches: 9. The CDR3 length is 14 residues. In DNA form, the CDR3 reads TGTGCCAGCAGCCACGGACAGGGAGCGGGCGAGCAGTACTTC. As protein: CASSHGQGAGEQYF.